This T cell receptor beta chain came from a study of T cells in Graves' hyperthyroidism and ophthalmopathy. This clonotype has only a few counts. Germline-derived CDR1 and CDR2 are KGHDR and SFDVKD. This CDR3 region has 13 residues. V dropped 5 bases and J dropped 2 bases, with 8 bases sitting between them. Amplification yielded TCR beta CDR3 regions, with RNA transcripts as the source. The HTBI primer set drove a first-round RT-PCR of the TCR CDR3. A single record per CDR3 protein comes from TCRdb applying MiXCR to the multiplex PCR reads. The sample yields about 360,000 distinct CDR3 sequences, about 25% seen once.

The sample comprised blood. The genes are TRBV24-1 and TRBJ2-5; no definite D call. The TCR was taken from a man in his forties or fifties with Graves' hyperthyroidism. The CDR3 loop reads CATSAHGQETQYF. CDR3 nucleotides: TGTGCCACCAGTGCCCACGGACAAGAGACCCAGTACTTC.